The clone carrying this T cell receptor (beta chain) came up once. Its antigen is undetermined. The CDR3 loop spans 17 amino acids. The trim removed 2 bases at V and 3 bases at J, leaving 9 bases unmatched. Per the germline V gene, CDR1 is MDHEN and CDR2 is SYDVKM. This sample was taken from a study of T cell responses to AZD1222 COVID-19 vaccine. About the study: Second-dose timings of about 4 or about 12 weeks were pooled. Study observations and caveats: Unmutated regions of variants are reportedly targeted by nearly half of spike-specific TCRs. Females made up more of the donors, who were largely white British, and clonal diversity may have come out too low.

Produced via immunoSEQ multiplex PCR; TCRdb's table is partial and in-frame only. The sample consists of tens of thousands of clones, 85% to 90% of them appearing once. This chain joins TRBV28 and TRBJ1-5, with 8 bases aligning to TRBD1. The sample was peripheral blood, taken on day 0 of AZD1222 vaccination. The source of this sequence is an adult in good health. In nucleotides, the CDR3 is TGTGCCAGCAGTTTAGTCCCGGGACAGGTACCCAATCAGCCCCAGCATTTT. This translates into CASSLVPGQVPNQPQHF.